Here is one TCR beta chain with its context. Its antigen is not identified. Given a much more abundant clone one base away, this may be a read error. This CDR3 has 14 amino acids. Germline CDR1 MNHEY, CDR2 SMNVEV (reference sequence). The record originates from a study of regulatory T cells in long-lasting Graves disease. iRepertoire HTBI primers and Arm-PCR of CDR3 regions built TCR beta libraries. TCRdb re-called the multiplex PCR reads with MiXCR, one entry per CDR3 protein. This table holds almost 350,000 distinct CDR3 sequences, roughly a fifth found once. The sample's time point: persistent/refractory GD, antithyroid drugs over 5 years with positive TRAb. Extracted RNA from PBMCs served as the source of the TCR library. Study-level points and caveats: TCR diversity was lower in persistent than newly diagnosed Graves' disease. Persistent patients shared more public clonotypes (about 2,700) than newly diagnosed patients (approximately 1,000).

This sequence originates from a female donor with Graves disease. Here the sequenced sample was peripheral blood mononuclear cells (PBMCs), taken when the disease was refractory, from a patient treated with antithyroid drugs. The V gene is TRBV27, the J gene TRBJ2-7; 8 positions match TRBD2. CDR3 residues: CAGSFSGTSYEQYF. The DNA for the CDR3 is TGTGCCGGCAGTTTTAGCGGGACTTCCTACGAGCAGTACTTC.